This TCR beta chain appears in the sequencing data of a study of radiotherapy plus CTLA-4 blockade in lung cancer. At the level of the study: Of all patients, approximately 17% responded objectively and 25% to 40% showed disease control.

Some clones are missing from TCRdb's copy, which holds only in-frame ones; the method was immunoSEQ multiplex PCR. Of around 90,000 clones in the sample, about 80% are singletons; the top ten hold around 0.9%. For this clone: Its antigen is not identified.

Whole-study findings and limits: Reports identified early blood T cell clone dynamics, with interferon-beta, as the best response predictor. Expansion of tumor-derived TCR clones was observed in blood after radiotherapy plus ipilimumab.

This CDR3 is built from 14 residues. Germline CDR1 and CDR2: LNHDA and SQIVND (reference sequence). The ends were cut back, 5 bases at V and 1 base at J, with 12 bases in the middle. CTLA-4 blockade with ipilimumab, together with focal radiation, was given to patients with chemo-refractory metastatic non-small-cell lung cancer. V usage is TRBV19 and J usage is TRBJ2-7; D may be TRBD1 or TRBD2 (5 bases each). Specimen: peripheral blood, collected from a patient treated with radiotherapy plus ipilimumab. The receptor comes from a human donor with non-small cell lung cancer who had stable disease on radiotherapy plus ipilimumab. The chain's CDR3 is CASSFPGRSYEQYF. The CDR3 bases are TGTGCCAGTAGTTTCCCGGGACGTTCCTACGAGCAGTACTTC.